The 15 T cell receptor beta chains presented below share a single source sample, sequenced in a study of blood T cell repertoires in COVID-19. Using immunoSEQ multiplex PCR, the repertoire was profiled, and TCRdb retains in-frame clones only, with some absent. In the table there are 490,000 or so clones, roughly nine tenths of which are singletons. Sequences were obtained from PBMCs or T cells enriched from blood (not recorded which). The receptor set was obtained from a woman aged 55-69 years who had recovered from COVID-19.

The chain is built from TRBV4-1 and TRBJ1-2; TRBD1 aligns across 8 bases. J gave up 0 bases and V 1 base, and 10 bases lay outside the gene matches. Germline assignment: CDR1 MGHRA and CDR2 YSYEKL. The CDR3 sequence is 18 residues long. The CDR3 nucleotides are TGCGCCAGCAGCCAAGTTTGGACAGGGCGACAATCTAACTATGGCTACACCTTC. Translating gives CASSQVWTGRQSNYGYTF.

CDR3 amino acids: CASSDGEVLFF. The DNA for the CDR3 is TGTGCCAGCAGTGACGGGGAGGTGCTGTTTTTT. This rearrangement joins TRBV2 to TRBJ1-4; D is ambiguous. The CDR3 sequence is 11 residues long. Trimming cost V 3 bases and J 14 bases, with 10 bases left between them. The germline V gene encodes CDR1 SNHLY and CDR2 FYNNEI.

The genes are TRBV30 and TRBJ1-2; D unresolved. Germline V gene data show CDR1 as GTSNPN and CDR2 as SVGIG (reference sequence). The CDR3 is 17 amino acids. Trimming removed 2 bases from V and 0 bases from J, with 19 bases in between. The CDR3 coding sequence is TGTGCCTGGAGTTCCCGGGAAGGGAGGTTCACTAACTATGGCTACACCTTC. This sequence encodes CAWSSREGRFTNYGYTF.

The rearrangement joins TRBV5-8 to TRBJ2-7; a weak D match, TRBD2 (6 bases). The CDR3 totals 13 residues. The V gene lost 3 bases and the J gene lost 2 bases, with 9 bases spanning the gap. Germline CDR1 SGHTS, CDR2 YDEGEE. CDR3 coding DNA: TGTGCCAGCAGCTATGCGGGGACCTACGAGCAGTACTTC. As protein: CASSYAGTYEQYF.

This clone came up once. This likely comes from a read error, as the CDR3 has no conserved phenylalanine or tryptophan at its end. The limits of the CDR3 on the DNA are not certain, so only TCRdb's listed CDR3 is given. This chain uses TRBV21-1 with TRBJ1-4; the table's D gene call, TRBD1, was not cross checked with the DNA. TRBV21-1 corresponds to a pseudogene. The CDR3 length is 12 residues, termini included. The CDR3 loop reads CASSKAQRGSPI.

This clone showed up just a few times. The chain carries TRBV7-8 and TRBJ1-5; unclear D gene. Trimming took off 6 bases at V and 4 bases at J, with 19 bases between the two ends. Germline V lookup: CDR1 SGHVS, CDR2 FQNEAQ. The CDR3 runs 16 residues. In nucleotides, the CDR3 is TGTGCCAGCAGGAGGCGGGAAGGATGGGAGAATCAGCCCCAGCATTTT. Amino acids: CASRRREGWENQPQHF.

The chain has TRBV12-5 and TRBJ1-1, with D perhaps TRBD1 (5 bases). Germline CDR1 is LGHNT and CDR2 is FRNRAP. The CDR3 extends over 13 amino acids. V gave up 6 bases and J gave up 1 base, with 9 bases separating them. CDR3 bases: TGTGCTAGTGGGCCGGACACGAACACTGAAGCTTTCTTT. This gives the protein CASGPDTNTEAFF.

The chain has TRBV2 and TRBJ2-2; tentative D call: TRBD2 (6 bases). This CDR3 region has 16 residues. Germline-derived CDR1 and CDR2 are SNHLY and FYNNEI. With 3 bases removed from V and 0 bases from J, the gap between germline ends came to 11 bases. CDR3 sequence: CASSEREVANTGELFF. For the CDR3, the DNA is TGTGCCAGCAGTGAGAGGGAGGTCGCGAACACCGGGGAGCTGTTTTTT.

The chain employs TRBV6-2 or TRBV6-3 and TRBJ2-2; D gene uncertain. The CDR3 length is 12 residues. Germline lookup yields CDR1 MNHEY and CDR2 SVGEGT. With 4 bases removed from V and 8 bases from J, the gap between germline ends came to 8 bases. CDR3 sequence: CASSWSVGELFF. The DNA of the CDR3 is TGTGCCAGCAGTTGGAGCGTAGGGGAGCTGTTTTTT.

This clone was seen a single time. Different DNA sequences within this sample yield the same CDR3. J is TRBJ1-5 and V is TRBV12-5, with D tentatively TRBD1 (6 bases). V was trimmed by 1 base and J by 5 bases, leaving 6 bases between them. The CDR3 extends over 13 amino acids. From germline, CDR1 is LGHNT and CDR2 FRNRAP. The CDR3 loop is CASGLEGDQPQHF. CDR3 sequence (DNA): TGTGCTAGTGGTTTGGAGGGGGATCAGCCCCAGCATTTT.

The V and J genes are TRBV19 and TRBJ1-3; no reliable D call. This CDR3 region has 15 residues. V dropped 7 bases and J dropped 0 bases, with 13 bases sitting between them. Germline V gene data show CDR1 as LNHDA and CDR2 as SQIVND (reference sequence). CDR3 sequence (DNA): TGTGCCAGTACCCCTGGGCGTCTCTCTGGAAACACCATATATTTT. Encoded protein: CASTPGRLSGNTIYF. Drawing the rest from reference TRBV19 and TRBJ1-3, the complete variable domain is DGGITQSPKYLFRKEGQNVTLSCEQNLNHDAMYWYRQDPGQGLRLIYYSQIVNDFQKGDIAEGYSVSREKKESFPLTVTSAQKNPTAFYLCASTPGRLSGNTIYFGEGSWLTVV.

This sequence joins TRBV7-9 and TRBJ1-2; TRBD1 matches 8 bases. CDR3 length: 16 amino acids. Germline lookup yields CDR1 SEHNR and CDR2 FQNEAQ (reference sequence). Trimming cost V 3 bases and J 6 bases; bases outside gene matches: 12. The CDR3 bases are TGTGCCAGCAGCTTCCCTCCGGGACAGGATATTAATGGCTACACCTTC. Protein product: CASSFPPGQDINGYTF.

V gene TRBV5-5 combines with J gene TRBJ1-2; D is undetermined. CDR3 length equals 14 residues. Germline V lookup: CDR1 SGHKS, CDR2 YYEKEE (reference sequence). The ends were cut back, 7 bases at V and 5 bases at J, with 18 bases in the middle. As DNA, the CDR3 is TGTGCCAGCGCCCAGATATGGGAGGTTTATGGCTACACCTTC. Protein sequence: CASAQIWEVYGYTF.

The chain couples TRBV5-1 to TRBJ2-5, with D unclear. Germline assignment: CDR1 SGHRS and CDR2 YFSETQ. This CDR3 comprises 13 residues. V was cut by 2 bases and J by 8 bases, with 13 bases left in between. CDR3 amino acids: CASSLASPPTQYF. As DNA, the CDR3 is TGCGCCAGCAGCTTAGCTTCACCTCCCACCCAGTACTTC.

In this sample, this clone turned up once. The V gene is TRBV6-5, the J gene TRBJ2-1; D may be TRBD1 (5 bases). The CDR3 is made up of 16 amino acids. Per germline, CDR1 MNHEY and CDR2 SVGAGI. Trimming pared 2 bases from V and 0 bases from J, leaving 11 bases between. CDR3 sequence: CASSYDSSSSYNEQFF. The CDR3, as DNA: TGTGCCAGCAGTTACGACAGTTCGAGCTCCTACAATGAGCAGTTCTTC.